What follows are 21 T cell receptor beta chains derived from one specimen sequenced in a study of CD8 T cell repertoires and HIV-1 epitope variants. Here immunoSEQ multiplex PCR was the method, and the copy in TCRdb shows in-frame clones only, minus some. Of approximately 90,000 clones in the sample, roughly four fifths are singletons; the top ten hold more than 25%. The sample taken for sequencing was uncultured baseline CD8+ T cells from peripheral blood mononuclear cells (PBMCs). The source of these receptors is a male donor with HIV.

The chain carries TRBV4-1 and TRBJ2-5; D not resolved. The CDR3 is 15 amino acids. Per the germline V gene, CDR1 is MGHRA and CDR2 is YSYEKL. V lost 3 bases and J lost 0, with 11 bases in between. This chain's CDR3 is CASSQDGSYQETQYF. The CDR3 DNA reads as TGCGCCAGCAGCCAGGACGGGTCGTACCAAGAGACCCAGTACTTC.

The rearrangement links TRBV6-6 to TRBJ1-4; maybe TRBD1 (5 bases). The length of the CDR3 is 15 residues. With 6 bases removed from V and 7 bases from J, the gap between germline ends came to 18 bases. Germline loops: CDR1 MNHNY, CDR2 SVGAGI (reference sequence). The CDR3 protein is CASRSNAGRGEKLFF. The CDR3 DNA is TGTGCCAGCAGGTCAAATGCGGGAAGGGGTGAAAAACTGTTTTTT.

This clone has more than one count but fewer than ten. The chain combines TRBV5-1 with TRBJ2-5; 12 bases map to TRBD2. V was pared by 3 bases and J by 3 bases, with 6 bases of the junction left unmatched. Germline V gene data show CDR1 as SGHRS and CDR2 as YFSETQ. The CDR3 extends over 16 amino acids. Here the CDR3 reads CASSSSGGAVKETQYF. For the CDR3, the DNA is TGCGCCAGCAGCTCTAGCGGGGGGGCCGTTAAAGAGACCCAGTACTTC.

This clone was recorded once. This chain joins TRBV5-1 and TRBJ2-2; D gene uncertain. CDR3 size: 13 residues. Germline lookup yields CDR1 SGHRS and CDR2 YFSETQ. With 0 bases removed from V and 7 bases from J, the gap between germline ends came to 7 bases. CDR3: CASSLEAGGELFF. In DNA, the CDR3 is TGCGCCAGCAGCTTGGAAGCCGGCGGGGAGCTGTTTTTT.

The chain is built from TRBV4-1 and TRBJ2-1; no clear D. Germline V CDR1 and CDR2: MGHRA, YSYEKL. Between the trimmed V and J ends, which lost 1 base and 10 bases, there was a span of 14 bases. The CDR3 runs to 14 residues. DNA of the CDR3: TGCGCCAGCAGCCAAGGAGCAGCCCTAATGGAGCAGTTCTTC. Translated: CASSQGAALMEQFF.

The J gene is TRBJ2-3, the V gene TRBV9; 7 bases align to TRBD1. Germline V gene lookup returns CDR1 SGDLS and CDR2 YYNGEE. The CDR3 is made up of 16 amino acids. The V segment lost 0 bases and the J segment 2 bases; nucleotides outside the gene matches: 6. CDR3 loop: CASSVVSGTDTDTQYF. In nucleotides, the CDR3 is TGTGCCAGCAGCGTAGTATCTGGGACAGACACAGATACGCAGTATTTT.

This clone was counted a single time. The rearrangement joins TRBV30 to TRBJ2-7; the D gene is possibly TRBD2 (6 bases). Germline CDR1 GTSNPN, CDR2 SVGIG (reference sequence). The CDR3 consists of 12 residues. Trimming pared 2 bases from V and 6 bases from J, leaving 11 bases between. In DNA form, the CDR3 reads TGTGCCTGGAGTCGGAGGGAGAGCGAGCAGTACTTC. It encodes CAWSRRESEQYF.

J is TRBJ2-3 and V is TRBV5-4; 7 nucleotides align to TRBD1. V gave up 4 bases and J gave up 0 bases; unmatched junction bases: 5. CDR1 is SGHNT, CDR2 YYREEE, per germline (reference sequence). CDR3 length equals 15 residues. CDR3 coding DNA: TGTGCCAGCAGCATAGGGGGCTCTAGCACAGATACGCAGTATTTT. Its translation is CASSIGGSSTDTQYF.

The CDR3 nucleotides are TGTGCCAGCAGTACCTCACCCGTGCGGGGGACGAAAAACACCGGGGAGCTGTTTTTT. It specifies CASSTSPVRGTKNTGELFF. The chain carries TRBV27 and TRBJ2-2; 7 nucleotides match TRBD2. CDR1 is MNHEY, CDR2 SMNVEV, per germline (reference sequence). Trimming took 5 bases from V and 2 from J; bases not matched to a gene: 17. The CDR3 runs to 19 residues.

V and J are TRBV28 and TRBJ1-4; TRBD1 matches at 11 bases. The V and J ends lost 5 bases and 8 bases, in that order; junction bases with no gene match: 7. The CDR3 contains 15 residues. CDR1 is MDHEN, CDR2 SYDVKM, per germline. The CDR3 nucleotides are TGTGCCAGCAGTGACCAGGGACAGGGGGGCGAAAAACTGTTTTTT. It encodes CASSDQGQGGEKLFF. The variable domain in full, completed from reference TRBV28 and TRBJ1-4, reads DVKVTQSSRYLVKRTGEKVFLECVQDMDHENMFWYRQDPGLGLRLIYFSYDVKMKEKGDIPEGYSVSREKKERFSLILESASTNQTSMYLCASSDQGQGGEKLFFGSGTQLSVL.

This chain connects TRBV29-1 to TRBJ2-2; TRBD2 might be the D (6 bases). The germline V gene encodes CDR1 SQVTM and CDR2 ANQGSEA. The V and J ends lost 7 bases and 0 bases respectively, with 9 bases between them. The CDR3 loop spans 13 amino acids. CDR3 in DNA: TGCAGCGCGGGGACTGCGAACACCGGGGAGCTGTTTTTT. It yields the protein CSAGTANTGELFF.

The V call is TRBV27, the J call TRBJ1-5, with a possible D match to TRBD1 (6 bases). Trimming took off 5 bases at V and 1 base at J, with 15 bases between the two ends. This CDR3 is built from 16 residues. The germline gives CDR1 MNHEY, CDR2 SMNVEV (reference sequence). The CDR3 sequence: CASSQFQGISNQPQHF. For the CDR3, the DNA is TGTGCCAGCAGTCAATTTCAGGGGATCAGCAATCAGCCCCAGCATTTT.

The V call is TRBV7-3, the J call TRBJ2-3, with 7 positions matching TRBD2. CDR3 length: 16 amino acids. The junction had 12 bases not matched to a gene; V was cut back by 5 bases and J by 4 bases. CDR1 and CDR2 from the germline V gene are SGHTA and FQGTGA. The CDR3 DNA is TGTGCCAGCAGCCCCCAACTAGCTCGGGGGGCAGATACGCAGTATTTT. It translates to CASSPQLARGADTQYF.

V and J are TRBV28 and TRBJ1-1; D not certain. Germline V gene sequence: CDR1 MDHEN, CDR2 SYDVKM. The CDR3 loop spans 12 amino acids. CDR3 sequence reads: CAVYSGHTEAFF. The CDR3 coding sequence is TGTGCTGTTTATTCAGGACACACTGAAGCTTTCTTT.

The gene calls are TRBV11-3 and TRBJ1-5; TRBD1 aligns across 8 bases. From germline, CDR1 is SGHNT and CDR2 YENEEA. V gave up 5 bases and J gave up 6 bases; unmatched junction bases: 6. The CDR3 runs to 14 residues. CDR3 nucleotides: TGTGCCAGCAGCCCTCAGGGGGCGTCTCAGCCCCAGCATTTT. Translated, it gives CASSPQGASQPQHF.

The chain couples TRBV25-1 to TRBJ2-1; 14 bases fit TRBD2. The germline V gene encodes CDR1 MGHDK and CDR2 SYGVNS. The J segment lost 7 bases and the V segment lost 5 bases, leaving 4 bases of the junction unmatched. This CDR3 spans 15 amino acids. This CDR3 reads CASSPGLAGVNEQFF. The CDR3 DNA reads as TGTGCCAGCAGTCCGGGACTAGCGGGGGTAAATGAGCAGTTCTTC.

The CDR3 nucleotides are TGTGCCAGTAGGCTGCAAGGAGGTCCTTTCACAGATACGCAGTATTTT. Translating gives CASRLQGGPFTDTQYF. This sequence joins TRBV19 and TRBJ2-3, with a possible D match to TRBD2 (5 bases). The CDR3 has 16 amino acids. Trimming pared 6 bases from V and 2 bases from J, leaving 18 bases between. CDR1 is LNHDA and CDR2 is SQIVND in the germline V gene (reference sequence).

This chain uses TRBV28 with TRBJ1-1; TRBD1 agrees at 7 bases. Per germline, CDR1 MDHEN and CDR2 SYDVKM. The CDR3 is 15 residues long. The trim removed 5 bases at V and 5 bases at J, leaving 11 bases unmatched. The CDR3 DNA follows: TGTGCCAGCAGTGTTAGGCAGACAGGGACGACTGAAGCTTTCTTT. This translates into CASSVRQTGTTEAFF.

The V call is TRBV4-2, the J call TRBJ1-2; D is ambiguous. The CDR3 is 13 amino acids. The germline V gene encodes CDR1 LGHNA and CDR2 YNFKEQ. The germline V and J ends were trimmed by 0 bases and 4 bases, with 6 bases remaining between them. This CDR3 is CASSQDMSYGYTF. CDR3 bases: TGTGCCAGCAGCCAAGATATGAGCTATGGCTACACCTTC.

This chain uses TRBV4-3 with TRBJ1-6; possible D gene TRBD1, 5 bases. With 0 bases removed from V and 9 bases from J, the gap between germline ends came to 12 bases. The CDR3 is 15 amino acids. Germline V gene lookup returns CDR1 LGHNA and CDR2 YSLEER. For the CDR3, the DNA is TGCGCCAGCAGCCAAGAGGGGGGTATAGGTTCACCCCTCCACTTT. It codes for CASSQEGGIGSPLHF.

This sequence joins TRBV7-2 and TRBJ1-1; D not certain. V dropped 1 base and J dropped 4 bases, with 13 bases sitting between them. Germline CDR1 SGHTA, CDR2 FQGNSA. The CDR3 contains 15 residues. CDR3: CASSLVSGSPTEAFF. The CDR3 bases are TGTGCCAGCAGCTTAGTCTCCGGGTCCCCCACTGAAGCTTTCTTT.